These 21 T cell receptor beta chains originate from one sample sequenced in a study of cytomegalovirus exposure and HLA in healthy donors. Generated by immunoSEQ multiplex PCR, the TCRdb table keeps only in-frame clones and is missing some. Here the sample spans 95,000 to 150,000 clones, roughly 90% being singletons. Material: PBMCs. Receptors originate from a woman under 30 in good health and CMV-seropositive.

The chain has TRBV14 and TRBJ2-2, with D possibly matching TRBD2 (6 bases). The CDR3 runs to 15 residues. Germline loops: CDR1 SGHDN, CDR2 FVKESK. V lost 4 bases to trimming and J lost 3 bases, with 12 bases between them. The CDR3 reads CASSPGTRDTGELFF. DNA for the CDR3: TGTGCCAGCAGCCCCGGGACTCGAGACACCGGGGAGCTGTTTTTT.

The rearrangement joins TRBV30 to TRBJ1-3; no clear D gene. Germline V lookup: CDR1 GTSNPN, CDR2 SVGIG (reference sequence). The CDR3 covers 12 residues. V dropped 2 bases and J dropped 3 bases, with 5 bases sitting between them. CDR3 sequence reads: CAWSPYGNTIYF. The CDR3 nucleotides read TGTGCCTGGAGTCCTTATGGAAACACCATATATTTT.

The rearrangement links TRBV10-1 to TRBJ2-1; TRBD2 matches at 8 bases. The CDR3 totals 15 residues. In germline, CDR1 is WNHNN, CDR2 SYGVQD (reference sequence). Trimming at V came to 8 bases and at J to 3 bases, leaving 9 bases not matched to a gene. CDR3 loop: CASSSGGPVYNEQFF. The CDR3 bases are TGCGCCAGCTCAAGCGGGGGACCCGTCTACAATGAGCAGTTCTTC.

The chain recombines TRBV11-3 with TRBJ2-3, with 11 bases identical to TRBD2. CDR3 length equals 16 residues. J was trimmed by 7 bases and V by 5 bases; bases with no gene match: 11. Germline V gives CDR1 SGHNT, CDR2 YENEEA. The chain's CDR3 is CASSLVPTSGINTQYF. The CDR3 DNA follows: TGTGCCAGCAGCCTAGTGCCGACTAGCGGGATTAATACGCAGTATTTT.

The chain uses TRBV19 and TRBJ2-2; 10 bases align to TRBD1. V shed 2 bases and J 6 bases; nucleotides not matched to a gene: 9. The CDR3 extends over 17 amino acids. Per the germline V gene, CDR1 is LNHDA and CDR2 is SQIVND (reference sequence). CDR3 residues: CASSIQDRGLSAGELFF. The CDR3 nucleotides read TGTGCCAGTAGTATACAAGACAGGGGGCTTTCGGCCGGGGAGCTGTTTTTT.

The V call is TRBV4-2, the J call TRBJ2-2, with no clear D. Germline CDR1 LGHNA, CDR2 YNFKEQ. V was pared by 0 bases and J by 1 base, with 6 bases between. CDR3 length: 15 amino acids. The CDR3 loop reads CASSQEARNTGELFF. The DNA for the CDR3 is TGTGCCAGCAGCCAAGAAGCGAGGAACACCGGGGAGCTGTTTTTT.

This rearrangement joins TRBV15 to TRBJ1-4; D perhaps matches TRBD1 (6 bases). The CDR3 runs 16 residues. V lost 2 bases and J 0 bases, leaving 10 bases between the germline ends. Germline CDR1 and CDR2: LNHNV and YYDKDF (reference sequence). DNA for the CDR3: TGTGCCACCAGCAGAAACCCAGGGGCAACTAATGAAAAACTGTTTTTT. This codes for CATSRNPGATNEKLFF.

The chain uses TRBV9 and TRBJ1-2, with 7 bases lining up with TRBD1. The CDR3 is made up of 15 amino acids. The trim removed 3 bases at V and 0 bases at J, leaving 5 bases unmatched. Germline lookup yields CDR1 SGDLS and CDR2 YYNGEE. Here the CDR3 DNA reads TGTGCCAGCAGCGGGCGGGACAGTCCTAACTATGGCTACACCTTC. Its protein product is CASSGRDSPNYGYTF.

V gene TRBV7-9 combines with J gene TRBJ2-1; TRBD2 aligns across 12 bases. Germline V gene lookup returns CDR1 SEHNR and CDR2 FQNEAQ (reference sequence). V dropped 5 bases and J dropped 3; count of bases not matched to a gene: 5. This CDR3 is built from 16 residues. The CDR3 sequence is CASSPRLAGVYNEQFF. Here the CDR3 DNA reads TGTGCCAGCAGCCCTCGACTAGCGGGAGTCTACAATGAGCAGTTCTTC.

The V gene is TRBV25-1, the J gene TRBJ1-1; TRBD1 matches at 11 bases. Trimming removed 6 bases from V and 6 bases from J; junction bases left unmatched: 12. Germline V gene sequence: CDR1 MGHDK, CDR2 SYGVNS. This CDR3 is 16 amino acids long. CDR3 DNA sequence: TGTGCCAGCAGCCCCCACCCTGGACAGGGGGCGTCTGAAGCTTTCTTT. Protein: CASSPHPGQGASEAFF. The entire variable domain, with the rest obtained from reference TRBV25-1 and TRBJ1-1, is as follows: EADIYQTPRYLVIGTGKKITLECSQTMGHDKMYWYQQDPGMELHLIHYSYGVNSTEKGDLSSESTVSRIRTEHFPLTLESARPSHTSQYLCASSPHPGQGASEAFFGQGTRLTVV.

The genes are TRBV9 and TRBJ2-3, with TRBD2 matching 8 bases. From germline, CDR1 is SGDLS and CDR2 YYNGEE. V was clipped by 1 base and J by 5 bases; unmatched bases: 9. The CDR3 has 16 amino acids. Here the CDR3 reads CASSVRLAGAGDTQYF. The CDR3 DNA follows: TGTGCCAGCAGCGTAAGGCTAGCGGGTGCGGGAGATACGCAGTATTTT.

The rearrangement joins TRBV13 to TRBJ2-7; 9 nucleotides agree with TRBD1. V shed 0 bases and J 2 bases; nucleotides not matched to a gene: 5. Looked up from germline, CDR1 is PRHDT and CDR2 is FYEKMQ (reference sequence). This CDR3 has 16 amino acids. This CDR3 reads CASSLGGQGGAYEQYF. CDR3 sequence (DNA): TGTGCCAGCAGCTTAGGGGGACAGGGAGGGGCCTACGAGCAGTACTTC.

The J gene is TRBJ1-1, the V gene TRBV28; possibly TRBD1 for D (5 bases). Germline assignment: CDR1 MDHEN and CDR2 SYDVKM. The CDR3 covers 15 residues. Trimming stripped 4 bases from V and 1 base from J, with 13 bases between. CDR3 sequence: CASSSPGGPNTEAFF. In DNA, the CDR3 is TGTGCCAGCAGTTCGCCCGGGGGACCGAACACTGAAGCTTTCTTT.

The chain has TRBV11-3 and TRBJ2-7; 15 nucleotides agree with TRBD2. Per germline, CDR1 SGHNT and CDR2 YENEEA. The ends lost 4 bases at V and 6 bases at J; junction bases unmatched: 10. CDR3 length equals 17 residues. The chain's CDR3 is CASSYPTGTSGRFEQYF. CDR3 coding DNA: TGTGCCAGCAGCTACCCCACAGGGACTAGCGGGAGGTTCGAGCAGTACTTC.

The chain employs TRBV19 and TRBJ2-3; 9 positions match TRBD2. The V gene's germline CDR1 is LNHDA and CDR2 SQIVND (reference sequence). The CDR3 has 17 residues. V lost 6 bases to trimming and J lost 2 bases; unmatched junction nucleotides: 12. This CDR3 is CASRDSQRGAPTDTQYF. CDR3 in DNA: TGTGCCAGTAGAGATTCGCAGCGGGGGGCGCCCACAGATACGCAGTATTTT.

V is TRBV18 and J is TRBJ1-1; weak D call: TRBD1 (6 bases). V was trimmed by 1 base and J by 0 bases, leaving 15 bases between them. Germline CDR1 reads KGHSH; CDR2 reads LQKENI. CDR3 length: 17 amino acids. CDR3 DNA: TGTGCCAGCTCACCACTTACGGGGGGCAGGGTGAACACTGAAGCTTTCTTT. It specifies CASSPLTGGRVNTEAFF.

This sequence joins TRBV9 and TRBJ2-1, with 10 bases aligning to TRBD2. Trimming cost V 0 bases and J 6 bases; bases outside gene matches: 3. Germline V lookup: CDR1 SGDLS, CDR2 YYNGEE. CDR3 length equals 15 residues. Here the CDR3 DNA reads TGTGCCAGCAGCGTAGACCTAGCGGGGGCCAATGAGCAGTTCTTC. Translating it yields CASSVDLAGANEQFF.

The rearrangement uses TRBV7-6 and TRBJ1-4; no firm D call. The length of the CDR3 is 14 residues. V shed 6 bases and J shed 8 bases, with 16 bases lying between them. Per germline, CDR1 SGHVS and CDR2 FNYEAQ. CDR3 in amino acids: CASRPGAAGEKLFF. The CDR3, as DNA: TGTGCCAGCAGACCCGGCGCTGCAGGAGAAAAACTGTTTTTT.

The genes are TRBV5-4 and TRBJ2-3; 12 bases map to TRBD2. The length of the CDR3 is 18 residues. CDR1 and CDR2 from the germline V gene are SGHNT and YYREEE (reference sequence). The V segment lost 0 bases and the J segment 1 base; nucleotides outside the gene matches: 6. The CDR3 sequence: CASSLGLAGGRGTDTQYF. For the CDR3, the DNA is TGTGCCAGCAGCTTGGGGCTAGCGGGGGGGCGCGGCACAGATACGCAGTATTTT.

The rearrangement uses TRBV6-1 and TRBJ1-2, with a possible D match to TRBD1 (5 bases). Germline V gene lookup returns CDR1 MNHNS and CDR2 SASEGT. The CDR3 is made up of 14 amino acids. Trimming pared 3 bases from V and 4 bases from J, leaving 12 bases between. The DNA of the CDR3 is TGTGCCAGCAGTGAGTTAGGGGCATCCTATGGCTACACCTTC. It encodes CASSELGASYGYTF.

V is TRBV7-9 and J is TRBJ1-1; possible D gene TRBD1, 5 bases. Germline CDR1 SEHNR, CDR2 FQNEAQ (reference sequence). V was shortened by 4 bases and J by 12 bases, with 15 bases between the two germline ends. There are 12 residues in the CDR3. CDR3 in DNA: TGTGCCAGCAGCTCGGGTGGGGGGAAAACTTTCTTT. Its translation: CASSSGGGKTFF.